Sequencing of this TCR beta chain was carried out in a study of CD8+CD57+ T cells in acquired aplastic anemia. Study findings and constraints: A set of more than 25 CD8+ CDR3 sequences was shared between patients and controls, and these sequences appeared highly expressed in patients. A significant difference in CD8+ Simpson's diversity between patients and controls was not found.

As regards this clonotype: Antigen unknown. No conserved phenylalanine or tryptophan ends this CDR3, so it is likely a read error. The DNA is left out, because the CDR3 cannot be placed on it with certainty; the CDR3 is given as TCRdb lists it.

TCR beta VDJ and CDR3 were profiled, and genomic DNA was the template. TCRdb reprocessed the reads with MiXCR, giving one entry per CDR3 protein. The sample shows roughly 250,000 distinct CDR3 sequences, approximately 80% of them seen only once. Patients chosen for sequencing had shown CD8+CD57+ cell expansion by flow cytometry. Prior therapy had not been administered to any patient at the time of blood sampling. The sequencing sample was made of sorted CD4+, CD8+, or CD8+CD57+ T cells (not recorded which) from PBMCs. This TCR was sampled from a human donor with aplastic anemia.

CDR3 region: CATSRGSDQETQDLGL. The chain combines TRBV15 with TRBJ2-6; the D segment call TRBD2 is taken from the table without a DNA check. The CDR3 contains 16 residues when both ends are counted. Per germline, CDR1 LNHNV and CDR2 YYDKDF (reference sequence).